Listed below are T cell receptor beta chains from one sample, sequenced in a study of T cells expressing NK-cell markers. Following a re-call of the 5' RACE reads, TCRdb has one entry per CDR3 protein and lacks DNA. In all, the sample yields about 380,000 distinct CDR3 sequences. The material sequenced was blood T cells: a sorted CD56 or NKG2C T cell subset, CD4+ or CD8+ T cells, or bulk PBMC T cells (not recorded which). The receptors derive from a man aged 18-75 years in good health. The CDR3 runs from the conserved cysteine through the conserved F or W. The order of the fields is V gene, J gene, CDR3 protein.

>TRBV19|TRBJ2-2
CASSTTTGGSGELFF
>TRBV11-2|TRBJ1-2
CASSLDSGTGGRDYGYTF
>TRBV20-1|TRBJ2-3
CSVNTGGTDTQYF
>TRBV28|TRBJ1-2
CASRQPSYGYTF
>TRBV4-2|TRBJ2-3
CASSQTPGDTQYF
>TRBV11-1|TRBJ1-1
CASSLARRGIGGNTEAFF
>TRBV6-1|TRBJ2-1
CASRRDSASYNEQFF
>TRBV6-5|TRBJ2-7
CASSYSQGGKEQYF
>TRBV30|TRBJ2-2
CAGTSGGSDTGELFF
>TRBV12-3/TRBV12-4|TRBJ1-1
CASSWETGFAFF
>TRBV3-1|TRBJ1-1
CASSRRATGVAEAFF
>TRBV3-1|TRBJ2-1
CASSREYNEQFF
>TRBV3-1|TRBJ2-2
CASSQMGQGSNSGRGELFF
>TRBV12-3/TRBV12-4|TRBJ1-1
CASSFRGTNSVAFF
>TRBV11-1|TRBJ2-3
CASSSPSLTALSTDTQYF
>TRBV7-2|TRBJ2-7
CASSFGTGIPYEQYF
>TRBV29-1|TRBJ2-3
CSVGLEMTDTQYF
>TRBV14|TRBJ2-7
CASSPSVGVLIYEQYF
>TRBV13|TRBJ2-3
CASSLKDTDTQYF
>TRBV11-2|TRBJ2-5
CASSAPGLAEKETQYF
>TRBV6-6|TRBJ2-2
CVLRELNTGELFF
>TRBV19|TRBJ2-1
CASSIRPGGNEQFF
>TRBV5-6|TRBJ2-1
CASSSWVGGGTSGNNEQFF
>TRBV12-3/TRBV12-4|TRBJ1-1
CASSLSAKVNTEAFF
>TRBV6-1|TRBJ2-5
CASRGLAGGSSVRETQYF
>TRBV7-6|TRBJ2-2
CASSSQAGLNTGELFF
>TRBV2|TRBJ2-7
CASSAGGNPNYEQYF
>TRBV20-1|TRBJ2-3
CSARDRFRGARDTQYF
>TRBV18|TRBJ2-1
CASSPLMDGRQEQFF
>TRBV5-1|TRBJ2-7
CASSLFGGDEQYF
>TRBV28|TRBJ1-1
CASRRGFRGTEAFF
>TRBV5-1|TRBJ2-3
CASSFRAPPQRGGPDTQYF
>TRBV20-1|TRBJ2-5
CSATQGAGTQYF
>TRBV7-9|TRBJ2-5
CASSPTLQAATQYF
>TRBV5-5|TRBJ2-3
CASSLDRGRGTDTQYF
>TRBV6-5|TRBJ1-4
CASSYSTRSNEKLFF
>TRBV19|TRBJ1-3
CASAGQTYLRDTIYF
>TRBV25-1|TRBJ2-2
CASSEDPGGGETGELFF
>TRBV12-3/TRBV12-4|TRBJ1-4
CASSLSRRAKLFF
>TRBV5-6|TRBJ1-2
CASSSTSKTLGGYTF
>TRBV5-1|TRBJ2-1
CASSRDGSSYNEQFF
>TRBV6-1|TRBJ1-5
CASRPYKQGGRQPQHF
>TRBV28|TRBJ1-3
CASKGGTNSGNTIYF
>TRBV20-1|TRBJ2-2
CSARDSASGSRTGELFF